The 7 T cell receptor beta chains given below trace back to one sample, sequenced in a study of response to subunit inactivated influenza vaccine. Via MiXCR, TCRdb re-called the RT-PCR reads, giving one row per CDR3 protein. Counted here are around 530,000 distinct CDR3 sequences, about 11% occurring once; the ten biggest clones make up 10% to 13%. The specimen comprised PBMCs from blood, sampled on the day of vaccination. These receptors were collected from a man over 45 who received an inactivated influenza vaccine.

This clonotype was counted only a few times. One end of the junction does not line up with germline, which may come from a read error. This chain's CDR3 is CSASSGAGIWHF. The CDR3 bases are TGCAGTGCTAGTTCGGGAGCGGGGATTTGGCACTTC. The rearrangement links TRBV20-1 to TRBJ2-7; 7 bases are shared with TRBD2. Per germline, CDR1 DFQATT and CDR2 SNEGSKA (reference sequence). The CDR3 totals 12 residues.

Many counts were recorded for this clonotype. V and J are TRBV20-1 and TRBJ2-1, with 11 bases fitting TRBD2. This CDR3 region has 15 residues. CDR1 DFQATT and CDR2 SNEGSKA come from the germline V gene (reference sequence). The junction had 3 bases not matched to a gene; V was cut back by 3 bases and J by 2 bases. In DNA form, the CDR3 reads TGCAGTGCTAGGAATAGCGGGAGGGCCTACAATGAGCAGTTCTTC. The encoded protein is CSARNSGRAYNEQFF.

In its sample, this clonotype was seen many times. The V and J genes are TRBV5-5 and TRBJ2-2; 8 bases align to TRBD1. The CDR3 contains 16 residues. CDR1 and CDR2 (germline): SGHKS, YYEKEE (reference sequence). The trim removed 3 bases at V and 2 bases at J, leaving 6 bases unmatched. CDR3 amino acids: CASSYPGGPNTGELFF. Here the CDR3 DNA reads TGTGCCAGCAGCTATCCAGGGGGCCCCAACACCGGGGAGCTGTTTTTT.

Only a few counts were recorded for this clonotype. The V and J genes are TRBV15 and TRBJ2-1; perhaps TRBD1 as D (6 bases). The CDR3 sequence is 14 residues long. V lost 3 bases and J 5 bases, leaving 11 bases between the germline ends. The germline V gene has CDR1 LNHNV and CDR2 YYDKDF (reference sequence). The CDR3 DNA reads TGTGCCACCAGCAGCAAGGACAGCAACAATGAGCAGTTCTTC. This sequence encodes CATSSKDSNNEQFF.

This clonotype was counted many times. The chain is built from TRBV5-1 and TRBJ2-2; D is uncertain. This CDR3 is built from 15 residues. With 0 bases removed from V and 1 base from J, the gap between germline ends came to 7 bases. Germline CDR1 is SGHRS and CDR2 is YFSETQ. The CDR3: CASSLAAGNTGELFF. The CDR3 nucleotides read TGCGCCAGCAGCTTGGCCGCTGGGAACACCGGGGAGCTGTTTTTT.

This sequence joins TRBV11-2 and TRBJ2-7; TRBD1 is a possible D gene (5 bases). Germline assignment: CDR1 SGHAT and CDR2 FQNNGV. The CDR3 sequence is 17 residues long. The V end lost 1 base, the J end lost 0 bases, and 16 bases lay between the germline ends. In DNA form, the CDR3 reads TGTGCCAGCAGCTTAGGGCAGGGCCGATCGTTCTCCTACGAGCAGTACTTC. Its translation: CASSLGQGRSFSYEQYF. The variable domain in full, with the rest retrieved from reference TRBV11-2 and TRBJ2-7, is EAGVAQSPRYKIIEKRQSVAFWCNPISGHATLYWYQQILGQGPKLLIQFQNNGVVDDSQLPKDRFSAERLKGVDSTLKIQPAKLEDSAVYLCASSLGQGRSFSYEQYFGPGTRLTVT.

This clonotype was counted only a few times. The J gene is TRBJ2-7, the V gene TRBV7-2, with 11 positions matching TRBD1. Germline V gene lookup returns CDR1 SGHTA and CDR2 FQGNSA. CDR3 length equals 16 residues. The V gene end was trimmed by 5 bases and the J gene end by 3 bases; junction bases not matched to a gene: 9. The CDR3 protein is CASSSGQGASGYEQYF. In DNA, the CDR3 is TGTGCCAGCAGCAGCGGACAGGGGGCTTCGGGCTACGAGCAGTACTTC.